This T cell receptor beta chain originates from a study of neurological immune-mediated disorders. At least ten counts were recorded for this clonotype. Germline values: CDR1 SEHNR, CDR2 FQNEAQ (reference sequence). This CDR3 is built from 15 residues. V lost 5 bases to trimming and J lost 6 bases, with 19 bases between them. 5'RACE generated cDNA with 10-nucleotide random UMIs. Via MiXCR, TCRdb re-called the 5' RACE reads, giving one row per CDR3 protein. This sample has around 50,000 distinct CDR3 sequences, with around 16% found just once. The study drew its healthy controls from blood bank volunteers in Maryland, USA.

This chain links TRBV7-9 with TRBJ1-1; possible D gene TRBD1, 5 bases. The material sequenced was PBMCs. The clonotype originates from a man between 60 and 75 years old in good health. The CDR3 loop is CASSPLGRGNAEAFF. CDR3 coding DNA: TGTGCCAGCAGCCCTCTAGGAAGGGGTAACGCTGAAGCTTTCTTT.